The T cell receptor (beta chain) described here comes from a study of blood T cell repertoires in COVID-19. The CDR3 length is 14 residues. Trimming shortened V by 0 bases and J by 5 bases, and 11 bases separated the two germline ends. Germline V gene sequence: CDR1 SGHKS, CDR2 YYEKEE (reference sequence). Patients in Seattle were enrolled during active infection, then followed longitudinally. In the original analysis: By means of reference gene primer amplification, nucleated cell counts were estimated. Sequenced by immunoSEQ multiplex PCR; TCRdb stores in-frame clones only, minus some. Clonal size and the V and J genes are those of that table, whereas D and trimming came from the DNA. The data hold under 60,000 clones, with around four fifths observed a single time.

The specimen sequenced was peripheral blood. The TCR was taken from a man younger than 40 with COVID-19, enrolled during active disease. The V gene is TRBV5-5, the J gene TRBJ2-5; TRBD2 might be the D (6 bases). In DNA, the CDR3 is TGTGCCAGCAGCTTGGGAGCTGGGGGGGAGACCCAGTACTTC. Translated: CASSLGAGGETQYF.